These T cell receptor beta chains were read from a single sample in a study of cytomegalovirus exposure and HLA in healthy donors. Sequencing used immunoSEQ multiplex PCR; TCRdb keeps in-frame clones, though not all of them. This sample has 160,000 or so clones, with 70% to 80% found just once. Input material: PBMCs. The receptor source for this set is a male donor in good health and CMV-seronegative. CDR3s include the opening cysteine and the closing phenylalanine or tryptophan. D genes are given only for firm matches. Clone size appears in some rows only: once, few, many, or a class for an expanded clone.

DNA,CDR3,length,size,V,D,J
TGTGCCACCAGCAGCGGAGTAGCGGGAGGGTACGAGCAGTACTTC,CATSSGVAGGYEQYF,15,-,TRBV15,TRBD2,TRBJ2-7
TGCGCCAGCAGCCAGGGGGATGGACAGGGCTATGAAAAACTGTTTTTT,CASSQGDGQGYEKLFF,16,few,TRBV4-3,TRBD1,TRBJ1-4
TGTGCCAGCAGCTTCCGGGACACTAATCAGCCCCAGCATTTT,CASSFRDTNQPQHF,14,-,TRBV5-5,-,TRBJ1-5
TGCGCCAGCAGCCAAACTAGACAGGGCCTTGGGAATTCACCCCTCCACTTT,CASSQTRQGLGNSPLHF,17,-,TRBV4-3,TRBD1,TRBJ1-6
TGCGCCAGCAGCTCGGGGGGATCGCGGGGGGGGTCCTACAATGAGCAGTTCTTC,CASSSGGSRGGSYNEQFF,18,-,TRBV4-1,TRBD2,TRBJ2-1
TGTGCCAGCAGCCCCATTGTGAGGGACACCGGGGAGCTGTTTTTT,CASSPIVRDTGELFF,15,few,TRBV11-2,-,TRBJ2-2
TGTGCCAGCAAGGTTACTAGCGCGAACAATGAGCAGTTCTTC,CASKVTSANNEQFF,14,-,TRBV7-3,TRBD2,TRBJ2-1
TGTGCCAGCAGCTTAGTCGGTGGGGGGGCCACAGATACGCAGTATTTT,CASSLVGGGATDTQYF,16,-,TRBV7-9,-,TRBJ2-3
TGTGCCAGCAGCTCATCGACAGGGGGCTACTCACCCCTCCACTTT,CASSSSTGGYSPLHF,15,-,TRBV5-6,TRBD1,TRBJ1-6
TGTGCCAGCAGCCTCAGGAACAGGGGGGTTGAGACCCAGTACTTC,CASSLRNRGVETQYF,15,-,TRBV11-2,TRBD1,TRBJ2-5
TGTGCCAGCAGCCACCGGCCCGCGACAGGCCGAAACACCATATATTTT,CASSHRPATGRNTIYF,16,-,TRBV13,-,TRBJ1-3
TGTGCCATCAGTGCCCATGGACTGTCGGCCGACAATGAGCAGTTCTTC,CAISAHGLSADNEQFF,16,-,TRBV10-3,-,TRBJ2-1
TGTGCCAGCAGCTTGACCGTAGTGGGAGCCGGGGAGCTGTTTTTT,CASSLTVVGAGELFF,15,-,TRBV5-6,-,TRBJ2-2
TGCGCCAGCAGTCGTGAAATCAGGGGGCTTGATTCACCCCTCCACTTT,CASSREIRGLDSPLHF,16,-,TRBV5-1,TRBD1,TRBJ1-6
TGTGCCAGCAGTTCCGGGACAGGGACTGGAAACACCATATATTTT,CASSSGTGTGNTIYF,15,-,TRBV6-1,TRBD1,TRBJ1-3
TGTGCCAGCAGCTTGGTTGGCGGGAGTCGCTACGAGCAGTACTTC,CASSLVGGSRYEQYF,15,-,TRBV5-4,TRBD2,TRBJ2-7
TGTGCCAGCAGCGAGCCGAACAGGGGAGCTGAAAAACTGTTTTTT,CASSEPNRGAEKLFF,15,-,TRBV7-2,TRBD1,TRBJ1-4
TGTGCCTGGACTGGACTAGCGGGAGTGGTCGCCACCGGGGAGCTGTTTTTT,CAWTGLAGVVATGELFF,17,-,TRBV30,TRBD2,TRBJ2-2
TGTGCCAGCAGCGTAGAAGCGGGAGGGACAGATACGCAGTATTTT,CASSVEAGGTDTQYF,15,-,TRBV9,TRBD2,TRBJ2-3
TGTGCCAGCAGAAGCATCTCTGGAAACACCATATATTTT,CASRSISGNTIYF,13,-,TRBV28,-,TRBJ1-3
TGTGCCAGCAGCGTAGACAGCAACTCCAACTATGGCTACACCTTC,CASSVDSNSNYGYTF,15,once,TRBV9,-,TRBJ1-2
TGTGCCAGCAGCTTCCCGGGGGTGCGGGGTGGCTACACCTTC,CASSFPGVRGGYTF,14,few,TRBV5-4,-,TRBJ1-2
TGTGCCAGCAGCTTGGATTGGTCTAGCGACTCCTACGAGCAGTACTTC,CASSLDWSSDSYEQYF,16,once,TRBV5-4,-,TRBJ2-7
TGTGCCAGCAGCCGAGGGACAGGGGATTACAATGAGCAGTTCTTC,CASSRGTGDYNEQFF,15,once,TRBV4-2,TRBD1,TRBJ2-1
TGTGCCAGCAGCTTAAGGCCAGGGGGCACCGAGCAGTACTTC,CASSLRPGGTEQYF,14,-,TRBV7-2,TRBD1,TRBJ2-7
TGTGCCAGCAGCCGACTAGCGGGCAACTACAATGAGCAGTTCTTC,CASSRLAGNYNEQFF,15,once,TRBV7-6,TRBD2,TRBJ2-1
TGTGCCAGCAGCCCAGGTAGCGGGAGGGCCGTCGAGCAGTACTTC,CASSPGSGRAVEQYF,15,-,TRBV9,TRBD2,TRBJ2-7
TGCGCCAGCAAGGAGTCAGATACGCAGTATTTT,CASKESDTQYF,11,-,TRBV5-1,-,TRBJ2-3
TGTGCCAGCAGCCCCTCAGCGGGGGGCCCAGATACGCAGTATTTT,CASSPSAGGPDTQYF,15,-,TRBV7-3,TRBD2,TRBJ2-3
TGTGCCAGCAGTTACTCGGGACGGGGAGGCACTGAAGCTTTCTTT,CASSYSGRGGTEAFF,15,-,TRBV6-5,-,TRBJ1-1
TGTGCCAGCAGTACTGGGACCCAGTACTTC,CASSTGTQYF,10,-,TRBV6-5,-,TRBJ2-5
TGTGCCAGCAGCGTACTAGCGGGGGGGGGCACAGATACGCAGTATTTT,CASSVLAGGGTDTQYF,16,once,TRBV9,TRBD2,TRBJ2-3
TGTGCCTGGAGTGTACGGGAATTCAACGAGCAGTACTTC,CAWSVREFNEQYF,13,-,TRBV30,-,TRBJ2-7
TGTGCCAGCAGCCAGGGGACTAGCGGGGGCCGTTACAATGAGCAGTTCTTC,CASSQGTSGGRYNEQFF,17,-,TRBV4-2,TRBD2,TRBJ2-1
TGTGCCAGCAGCTTTGGCCGGGGAGGGTTAGATACGCAGTATTTT,CASSFGRGGLDTQYF,15,-,TRBV5-4,TRBD2,TRBJ2-3
TGCAGCGTTGAAATTAGGGGCCCCACCTACGAGCAGTACTTC,CSVEIRGPTYEQYF,14,-,TRBV29-1,-,TRBJ2-7
TGTGCCAGCAGCACCCAGTGGGGCGAGGTGGCTTTCTTT,CASSTQWGEVAFF,13,-,TRBV7-3,-,TRBJ1-1
TGCGCCAGCAGCCAAGAGTCTCTGAACACTGAAGCTTTCTTT,CASSQESLNTEAFF,14,few,TRBV4-3,-,TRBJ1-1
TGTGCCAGCAGCTTAAATCAGGGGGCTCAAGGCTACACCTTC,CASSLNQGAQGYTF,14,once,TRBV7-2,TRBD1,TRBJ1-2
TGTGCCAGCAGCTTAGGCGGGGAAGGGACAGATACGCAGTATTTT,CASSLGGEGTDTQYF,15,-,TRBV7-3,-,TRBJ2-3
TGTGCCAGCAGCCTCGGCAATGAGCAGTTCTTC,CASSLGNEQFF,11,-,TRBV27,-,TRBJ2-1
TGTGCCGCGACTAGCGGGGTAACTTCCTCCTACGAGCAGTACTTC,CAATSGVTSSYEQYF,15,-,TRBV6-6,TRBD2,TRBJ2-7
TGTGCCAGCTCACAAGGGACAGGGGGTAGCAATGGCTACACCTTC,CASSQGTGGSNGYTF,15,-,TRBV18,TRBD1,TRBJ1-2
TGTGCCAGCAGTTTGGCTCCGGGACAGGGTGATGGCTACACCTTC,CASSLAPGQGDGYTF,15,-,TRBV28,TRBD1,TRBJ1-2
TGCGCCAGCAGCTTGGAAGAGGGCGGGTCCGACGAGCAGTACTTC,CASSLEEGGSDEQYF,15,-,TRBV5-1,-,TRBJ2-7